One sample yielded the 5 T cell receptor beta chains listed below, sequenced in a study of shared clonotypes between healthy human individuals. The method was immunoSEQ multiplex PCR; TCRdb's version includes in-frame clones alone and lacks a portion of them. The sample includes over 400,000 clones, approximately 95% of them seen just once. Material: naive CD4+ T cells sorted from blood. Regarding subset: CD45RA+ positively selected. The receptor source for this set is a woman aged 25 to 39 in good health.

The gene calls are TRBV5-8 and TRBJ2-6; D remains unclear. Deletions cut 0 bases from V and 0 bases from J, with 7 bases between. Germline V lookup: CDR1 SGHTS, CDR2 YDEGEE. There are 16 residues in the CDR3. The CDR3 region is CASSLASGSGANVLTF. The CDR3 nucleotides are TGTGCCAGCAGCTTGGCGTCAGGCTCTGGGGCCAACGTCCTGACTTTC.

This chain joins TRBV11-2 and TRBJ1-4, with D possibly TRBD1 on 6 matching bases. The CDR3 sequence is 14 residues long. Germline CDR1 and CDR2: SGHAT and FQNNGV. V was trimmed by 3 bases and J by 7 bases, leaving 12 bases between them. CDR3 residues: CASSFQGNGEKLFF. Written as DNA, the CDR3 is TGTGCCAGCAGCTTTCAGGGGAATGGTGAAAAACTGTTTTTT.

V and J are TRBV11-3 and TRBJ2-7; TRBD1 or TRBD2 may be the D gene (5 bases each). CDR3 length equals 15 residues. Germline V gives CDR1 SGHNT, CDR2 YENEEA. Between the trimmed V and J ends, which lost 5 bases and 5 bases, there was a span of 19 bases. CDR3 in amino acids: CASSPADGGRNEQYF. In DNA, the CDR3 is TGTGCCAGCAGCCCGGCTGATGGGGGTAGAAACGAGCAGTACTTC. Full variable domain (missing parts from reference TRBV11-3 and TRBJ2-7): EAGVVQSPRYKIIEKKQPVAFWCNPISGHNTLYWYLQNLGQGPELLIRYENEEAVDDSQLPKDRFSAERLKGVDSTLKIQPAELGDSAVYLCASSPADGGRNEQYFGPGTRLTVT.

On this clone itself: Other DNA sequences in the same sample also yield this CDR3. The chain combines TRBV19 with TRBJ2-1, with D unresolved. Germline-derived CDR1 and CDR2 are LNHDA and SQIVND (reference sequence). The CDR3 loop spans 11 amino acids. Trimming took off 3 bases at V and 6 bases at J, with 3 bases between the two ends. CDR3 sequence reads: CASSIRNEQFF. The CDR3 nucleotides read TGTGCCAGTAGTATTCGCAATGAGCAGTTCTTC.

V gene TRBV20-1 combines with J gene TRBJ2-7, with unresolved D. Germline V gene data show CDR1 as DFQATT and CDR2 as SNEGSKA (reference sequence). The CDR3 is made up of 10 amino acids. The germline V and J ends were trimmed by 1 base and 7 bases, with 5 bases remaining between them. In DNA form, the CDR3 reads TGCAGTGCTAGAGCGGAGGAGCAGTACTTC. Translating gives CSARAEEQYF.